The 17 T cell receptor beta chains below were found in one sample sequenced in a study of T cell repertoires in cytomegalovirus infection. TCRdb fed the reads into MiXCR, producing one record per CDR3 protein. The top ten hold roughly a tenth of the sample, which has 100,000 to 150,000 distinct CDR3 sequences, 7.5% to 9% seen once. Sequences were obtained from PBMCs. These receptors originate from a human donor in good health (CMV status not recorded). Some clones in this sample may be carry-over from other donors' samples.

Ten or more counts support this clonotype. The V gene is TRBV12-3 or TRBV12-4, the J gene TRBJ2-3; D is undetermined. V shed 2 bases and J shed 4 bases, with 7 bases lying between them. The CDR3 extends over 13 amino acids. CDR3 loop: CASSLSDADTQYF. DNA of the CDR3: TGTGCCAGCAGTTTATCGGACGCAGATACGCAGTATTTT.

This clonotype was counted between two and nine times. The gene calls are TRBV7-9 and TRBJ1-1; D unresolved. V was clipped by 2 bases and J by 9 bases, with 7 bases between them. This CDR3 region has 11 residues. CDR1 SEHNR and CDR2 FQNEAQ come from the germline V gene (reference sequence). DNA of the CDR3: TGTGCCAGCAGCTTAAGTGGGAAAGCTTTCTTT. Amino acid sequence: CASSLSGKAFF.

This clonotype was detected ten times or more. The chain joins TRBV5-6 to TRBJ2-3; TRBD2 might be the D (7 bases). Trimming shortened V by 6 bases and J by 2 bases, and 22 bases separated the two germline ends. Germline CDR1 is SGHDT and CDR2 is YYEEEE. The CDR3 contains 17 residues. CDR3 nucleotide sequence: TGTGCCAGCACCTCGCATCGGGCCGGGGGGCTCACAGATACGCAGTATTTT. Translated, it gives CASTSHRAGGLTDTQYF.

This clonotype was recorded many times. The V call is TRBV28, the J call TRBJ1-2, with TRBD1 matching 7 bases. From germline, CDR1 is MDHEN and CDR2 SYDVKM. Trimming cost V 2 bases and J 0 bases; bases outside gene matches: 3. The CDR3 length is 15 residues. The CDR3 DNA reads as TGTGCCAGCAGTTTACCCCAGGGGGCTAACTATGGCTACACCTTC. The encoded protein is CASSLPQGANYGYTF.

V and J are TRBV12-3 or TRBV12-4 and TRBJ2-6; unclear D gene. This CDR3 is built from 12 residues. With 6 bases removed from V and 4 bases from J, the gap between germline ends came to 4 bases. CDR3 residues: CASRYGANVLTF. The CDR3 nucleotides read TGTGCCAGCAGGTACGGGGCCAACGTCCTGACTTTC.

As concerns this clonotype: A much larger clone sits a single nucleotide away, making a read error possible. The CDR3, as DNA: TGTGCCAGCAGTGAAGGAGGGTTTGCTGACTATGGCTACACCTTC. Amino acid sequence: CASSEGGFADYGYTF. The V call is TRBV2, the J call TRBJ1-2; D call uncertain. The V gene's germline CDR1 is SNHLY and CDR2 FYNNEI. This CDR3 has 15 amino acids. The V gene lost 1 base and the J gene lost 3 bases, with 12 bases spanning the gap.

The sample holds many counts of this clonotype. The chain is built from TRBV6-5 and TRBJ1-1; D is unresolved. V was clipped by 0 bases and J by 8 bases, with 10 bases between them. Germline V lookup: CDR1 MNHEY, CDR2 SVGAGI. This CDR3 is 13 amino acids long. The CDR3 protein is CASSYSIASEAFF. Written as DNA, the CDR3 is TGTGCCAGCAGTTACTCTATTGCGAGCGAAGCTTTCTTT.

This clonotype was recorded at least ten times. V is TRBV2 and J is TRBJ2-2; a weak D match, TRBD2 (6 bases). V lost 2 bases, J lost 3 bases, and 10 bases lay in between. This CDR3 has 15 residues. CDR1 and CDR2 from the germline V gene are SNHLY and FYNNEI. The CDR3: CASSERPGDTGELFF. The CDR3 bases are TGTGCCAGCAGTGAACGACCGGGAGACACCGGGGAGCTGTTTTTT.

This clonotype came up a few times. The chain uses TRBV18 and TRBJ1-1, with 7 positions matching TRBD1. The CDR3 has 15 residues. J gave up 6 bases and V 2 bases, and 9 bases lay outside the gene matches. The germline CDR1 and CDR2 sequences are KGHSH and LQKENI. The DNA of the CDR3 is TGTGCCAGCTCACCATTAGGGGGCCTGGAGGCTGAAGCTTTCTTT. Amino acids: CASSPLGGLEAEAFF.

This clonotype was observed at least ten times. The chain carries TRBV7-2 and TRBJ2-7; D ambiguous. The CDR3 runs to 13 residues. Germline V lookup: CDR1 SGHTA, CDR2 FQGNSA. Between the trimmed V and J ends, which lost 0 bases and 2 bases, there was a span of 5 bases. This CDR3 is CASSLAETYEQYF. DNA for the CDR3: TGTGCCAGCAGCTTAGCCGAGACCTACGAGCAGTACTTC. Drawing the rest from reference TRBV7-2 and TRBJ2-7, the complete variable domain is GAGVSQSPSNKVTEKGKDVELRCDPISGHTALYWYRQSLGQGLEFLIYFQGNSAPDKSGLPSDRFSAERTGGSVSTLTIQRTQQEDSAVYLCASSLAETYEQYFGPGTRLTVT.

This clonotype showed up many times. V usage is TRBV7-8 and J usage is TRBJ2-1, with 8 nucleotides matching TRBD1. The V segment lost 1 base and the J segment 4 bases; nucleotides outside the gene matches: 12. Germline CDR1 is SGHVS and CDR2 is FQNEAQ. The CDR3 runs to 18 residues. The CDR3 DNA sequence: TGTGCCAGCAGCTTAGAGGCGGTAAGACAGGGGATTTACAATGAGCAGTTCTTC. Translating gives CASSLEAVRQGIYNEQFF.

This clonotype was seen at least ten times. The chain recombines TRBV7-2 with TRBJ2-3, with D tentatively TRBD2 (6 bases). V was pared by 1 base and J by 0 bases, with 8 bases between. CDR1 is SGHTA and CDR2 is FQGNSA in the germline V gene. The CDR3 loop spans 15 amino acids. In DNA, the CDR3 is TGTGCCAGCAGCTTAGGAGGGACTAGCACAGATACGCAGTATTTT. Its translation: CASSLGGTSTDTQYF.

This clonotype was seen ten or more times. This CDR3 reads CASSFRQGWAYGYTF. The DNA of the CDR3 is TGTGCCAGCAGTTTCCGACAGGGGTGGGCCTATGGCTACACCTTC. The chain joins TRBV27 to TRBJ1-2, with TRBD1 matching 8 bases. This CDR3 has 15 amino acids. Germline lookup yields CDR1 MNHEY and CDR2 SMNVEV (reference sequence). After removal of 3 bases from V and 4 bases from J, the junction contained 7 bases not matched to a gene.

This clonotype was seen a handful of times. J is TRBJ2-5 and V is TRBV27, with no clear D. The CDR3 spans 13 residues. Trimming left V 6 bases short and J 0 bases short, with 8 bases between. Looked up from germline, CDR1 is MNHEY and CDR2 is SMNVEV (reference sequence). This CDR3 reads CASSYGYQETQYF. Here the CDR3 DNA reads TGTGCCAGCAGCTACGGGTACCAAGAGACCCAGTACTTC.

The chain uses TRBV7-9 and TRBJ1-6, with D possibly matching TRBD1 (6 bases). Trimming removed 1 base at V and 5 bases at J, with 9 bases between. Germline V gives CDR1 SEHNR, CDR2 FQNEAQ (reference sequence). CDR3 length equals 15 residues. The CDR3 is CASSLVGANNSPLHF. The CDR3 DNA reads TGTGCCAGCAGCTTAGTGGGGGCGAATAATTCACCCCTCCACTTT.

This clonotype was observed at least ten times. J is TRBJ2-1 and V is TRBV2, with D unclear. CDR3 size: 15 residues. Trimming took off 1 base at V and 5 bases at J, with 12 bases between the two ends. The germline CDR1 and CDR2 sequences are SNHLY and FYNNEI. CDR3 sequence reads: CASSEGQFGDNEQFF. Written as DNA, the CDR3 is TGTGCCAGCAGTGAAGGCCAGTTTGGGGACAATGAGCAGTTCTTC.

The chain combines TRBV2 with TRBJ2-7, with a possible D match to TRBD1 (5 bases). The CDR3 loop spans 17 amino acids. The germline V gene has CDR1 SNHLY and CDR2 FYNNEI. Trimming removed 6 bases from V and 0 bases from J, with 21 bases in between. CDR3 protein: CASREPGSQGHSYEQYF. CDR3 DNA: TGTGCCAGCAGGGAACCCGGCTCCCAGGGTCACTCCTACGAGCAGTACTTC.